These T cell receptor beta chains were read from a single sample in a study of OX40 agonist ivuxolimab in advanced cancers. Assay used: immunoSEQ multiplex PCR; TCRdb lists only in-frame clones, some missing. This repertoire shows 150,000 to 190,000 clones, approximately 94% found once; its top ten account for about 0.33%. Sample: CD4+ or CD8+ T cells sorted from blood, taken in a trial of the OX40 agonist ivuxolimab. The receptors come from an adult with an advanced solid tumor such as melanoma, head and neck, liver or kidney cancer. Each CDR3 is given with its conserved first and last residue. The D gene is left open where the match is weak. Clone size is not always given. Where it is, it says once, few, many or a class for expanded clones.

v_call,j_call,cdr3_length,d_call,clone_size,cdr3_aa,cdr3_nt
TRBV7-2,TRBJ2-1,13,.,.,CASSSSSYNEQFF,TGTGCCAGCAGCTCTTCGTCCTACAATGAGCAGTTCTTC
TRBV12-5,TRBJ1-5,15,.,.,CASGTGILSNQPQHF,TGTGCTAGTGGTACAGGTATCCTTAGCAATCAGCCCCAGCATTTT
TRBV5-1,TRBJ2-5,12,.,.,CASSSTQETQYF,TGCGCCAGCAGCTCGACGCAAGAGACCCAGTACTTC
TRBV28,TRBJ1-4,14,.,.,CASSIRGLAEKLFF,TGTGCCAGCAGCATCAGGGGACTCGCGGAAAAACTGTTTTTT
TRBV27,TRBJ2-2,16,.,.,CASSFSDRPFTGELFF,TGTGCCAGCAGTTTTTCGGACAGACCATTCACCGGGGAGCTGTTTTTT
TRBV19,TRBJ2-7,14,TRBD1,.,CASSMTGQYYEQYF,TGTGCCAGTAGTATGACGGGACAGTACTACGAGCAGTACTTC
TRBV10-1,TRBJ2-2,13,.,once,CASSVRVDGELFF,TGCGCCAGCAGTGTGAGGGTTGACGGGGAGCTGTTTTTT
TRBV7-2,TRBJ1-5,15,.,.,CASSSYREARQPQHF,TGTGCCAGCAGTTCATACAGGGAGGCGCGGCAGCCCCAGCATTTT
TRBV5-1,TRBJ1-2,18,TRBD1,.,CASSLSLSTGGLNYGYTF,TGCGCCAGCAGCTTAAGCCTCTCGACAGGGGGCCTTAACTATGGCTACACCTTC
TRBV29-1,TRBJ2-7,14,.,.,CSVARDKASYEQYF,TGCAGCGTTGCCCGTGATAAGGCCTCCTACGAGCAGTACTTC
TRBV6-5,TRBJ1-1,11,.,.,CASMQNTEAFF,TGTGCCAGCATGCAGAACACTGAAGCTTTCTTT
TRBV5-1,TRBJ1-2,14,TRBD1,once,CASTRTGGGYGYTF,TGCGCCAGCACCCGGACAGGGGGTGGGTATGGCTACACCTTC
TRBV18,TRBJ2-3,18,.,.,CASSPPKLGVGFPDTQYF,TGTGCCAGCTCACCACCAAAACTCGGGGTCGGGTTCCCAGATACGCAGTATTTT
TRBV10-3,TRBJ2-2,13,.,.,CAIRGPNTGELFF,TGTGCCATCAGGGGCCCAAACACCGGGGAGCTGTTTTTT
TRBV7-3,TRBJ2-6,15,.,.,CASSRGDSGANVLTF,TGTGCCAGCAGCCGAGGGGATTCTGGGGCCAACGTCCTGACTTTC
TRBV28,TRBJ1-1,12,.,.,CASSLPGRWGFF,TGTGCCAGCAGTTTACCGGGACGCTGGGGGTTCTTT
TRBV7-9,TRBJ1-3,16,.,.,CASSLAGRGPGNTIYF,TGTGCCAGCAGCTTAGCGGGTCGGGGCCCTGGAAACACCATATATTTT
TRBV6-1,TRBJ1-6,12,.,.,CASSERNSPLHF,TGTGCCAGCAGTGAACGCAATTCACCCCTCCACTTT